Each of the 22 T cell receptor beta chains below was sequenced from the same sample in a study of T-cell reconstitution after alpha-beta-depleted transplantation in children. Unique molecular identifiers were used in preparing the TCRbeta library. TCRdb reprocessed the PCR reads via MiXCR and lists one record per CDR3 protein. The sample holds fewer than 750,000 distinct CDR3 sequences, 27% seen once. The starting material was PBMCs, obtained before TCRalphabeta/CD19-depleted stem cell transplant. The source is a boy in the first two years of life with Wiskott-Aldrich syndrome, due to receive a stem cell transplant.

This clonotype was observed a few times. The V call is TRBV5-6, the J call TRBJ2-4, with D maybe TRBD2 (5 bases). The CDR3 is 13 residues long. The V gene lost 0 bases and the J gene lost 8 bases, with 9 bases spanning the gap. The germline CDR1 and CDR2 sequences are SGHDT and YYEEEE. CDR3 in DNA: TGTGCCAGCAGCTTGGAGTCAGCGGACATTCAGTACTTC. Protein product: CASSLESADIQYF.

The V gene is TRBV20-1, the J gene TRBJ2-7; 15 nucleotides line up with TRBD2. J gave up 4 bases and V 6 bases, and 7 bases lay outside the gene matches. The CDR3 totals 15 residues. Germline CDR1 and CDR2: DFQATT and SNEGSKA (reference sequence). The CDR3, as DNA: TGCAGTGCCAGCACGGGACTAGCGGGAGGTTACGAGCAGTACTTC. This sequence encodes CSASTGLAGGYEQYF.

This chain connects TRBV5-1 to TRBJ2-5; D is undetermined. CDR1 is SGHRS, CDR2 YFSETQ, per germline. CDR3 size: 17 residues. V lost 1 base to trimming and J lost 2 bases, with 18 bases between them. CDR3 coding DNA: TGCGCCAGCAGCTTGTGGAGAGACTCGGAAATTCAAGAGACCCAGTACTTC. Residues: CASSLWRDSEIQETQYF.

This sequence joins TRBV7-6 and TRBJ2-7; D gene ambiguous. Germline V CDR1 and CDR2: SGHVS, FNYEAQ. Trimming took 4 bases from V and 3 from J, leaving 16 bases between them. This CDR3 spans 15 amino acids. The CDR3 reads CASSSGSEAFYEQYF. Written as DNA, the CDR3 is TGTGCCAGCAGCTCCGGGTCGGAAGCCTTCTACGAGCAGTACTTC.

This chain links TRBV2 with TRBJ2-1; 8 nucleotides line up with TRBD2. Trimming at V came to 4 bases and at J to 6 bases, leaving 8 bases not matched to a gene. The CDR3 spans 15 residues. The germline V gene has CDR1 SNHLY and CDR2 FYNNEI. The CDR3 is CASSAPGLVGNEQFF. Here the CDR3 DNA reads TGTGCCAGCAGTGCCCCGGGACTAGTCGGCAATGAGCAGTTCTTC. The full variable domain, completed using reference TRBV2 and TRBJ2-1, is EPEVTQTPSHQVTQMGQEVILRCVPISNHLYFYWYRQILGQKVEFLVSFYNNEISEKSEIFDDQFSVERPDGSNFTLKIRSTKLEDSAMYFCASSAPGLVGNEQFFGPGTRLTVL.

This clonotype came up a few times. J is TRBJ2-7 and V is TRBV29-1; either TRBD1 or TRBD2 may supply D (7 bases each). CDR3 length: 12 amino acids. Germline V gives CDR1 SQVTM, CDR2 ANQGSEA. V dropped 4 bases and J dropped 12 bases, with 19 bases sitting between them. The CDR3 protein is CSVGRGGSHMYF. Here the CDR3 DNA reads TGCAGCGTTGGCAGGGGGGGGAGTCACATGTACTTC.

V is TRBV5-1 and J is TRBJ2-1; 9 nucleotides align to TRBD2. Germline V gene lookup returns CDR1 SGHRS and CDR2 YFSETQ. V gave up 6 bases and J gave up 5 bases; unmatched junction bases: 12. There are 16 residues in the CDR3. Here the CDR3 DNA reads TGCGCCAGCAACCTGCTCCGCGGGAGGGCCCACAATGAGCAGTTCTTC. It translates to CASNLLRGRAHNEQFF.

This chain uses TRBV7-2 with TRBJ2-2, with unresolved D. Germline V gene lookup returns CDR1 SGHTA and CDR2 FQGNSA. CDR3 length: 15 amino acids. V was pared by 5 bases and J by 5 bases, with 15 bases between. In DNA, the CDR3 is TGTGCCAGCAGCCCACGAACCGGGCTGACCGGGGAGCTGTTTTTT. The encoded protein is CASSPRTGLTGELFF.

The rearrangement joins TRBV12-3 or TRBV12-4 to TRBJ2-5; 9 bases agree with TRBD2. The CDR3 is 15 residues long. The J segment lost 3 bases and the V segment lost 3 bases, leaving 5 bases of the junction unmatched. The DNA for the CDR3 is TGTGCCAGCAGTTTTGGCCTAGCGGGAAAAGAGACCCAGTACTTC. Protein: CASSFGLAGKETQYF.

In its sample, this clonotype was seen a few times. The chain is built from TRBV4-1 and TRBJ1-1; D is unclear. Trimming pared 4 bases from V and 0 bases from J, leaving 12 bases between. The length of the CDR3 is 15 residues. Germline V gene lookup returns CDR1 MGHRA and CDR2 YSYEKL. The CDR3 loop is CASSPPRGLNTEAFF. Written as DNA, the CDR3 is TGCGCCAGCAGCCCTCCTCGAGGGTTGAACACTGAAGCTTTCTTT.

The chain combines TRBV3-1 with TRBJ2-4; TRBD1 agrees at 9 bases. Trimming removed 6 bases from V and 6 bases from J; junction bases left unmatched: 3. Germline V gene data show CDR1 as LGHDT and CDR2 as YNNKEL (reference sequence). The CDR3 sequence is 13 residues long. DNA for the CDR3: TGTGCCAGCAGGAGACAGGGGGGAAACATTCAGTACTTC. This codes for CASRRQGGNIQYF.

The rearrangement joins TRBV5-1 to TRBJ2-7; 9 bases line up with TRBD2. The J segment lost 4 bases and the V segment lost 4 bases, leaving 9 bases of the junction unmatched. CDR3 length: 15 residues. Germline CDR1 reads SGHRS; CDR2 reads YFSETQ. The CDR3 region has the DNA TGCGCCAGCAGCAAATCCGGGACTAGCTATTACGAGCAGTACTTC. This sequence encodes CASSKSGTSYYEQYF.

The chain combines TRBV6-1 with TRBJ2-4; D gene ambiguous. Trimming left V 3 bases short and J 3 bases short, with 12 bases between. The CDR3 covers 15 residues. Per the germline V gene, CDR1 is MNHNS and CDR2 is SASEGT. The CDR3, as DNA: TGTGCCAGCAGTGACCCCCGAATAGACAAAAACATTCAGTACTTC. It specifies CASSDPRIDKNIQYF.

This clonotype was seen only a few times. V usage is TRBV5-1 and J usage is TRBJ2-7, with TRBD2 matching 13 bases. V shed 7 bases and J 4 bases; nucleotides not matched to a gene: 8. This CDR3 has 15 amino acids. The V gene's germline CDR1 is SGHRS and CDR2 YFSETQ. CDR3 amino acids: CASGGLAGVGYEQYF. CDR3 nucleotides: TGCGCCAGCGGCGGACTAGCGGGAGTTGGGTACGAGCAGTACTTC.

The sample holds a few counts of this clonotype. The rearrangement uses TRBV7-2 and TRBJ2-7; a weak D match, TRBD1 (6 bases). CDR3 length equals 14 residues. Deletions cut 4 bases from V and 6 bases from J, with 16 bases between. Germline CDR1 is SGHTA and CDR2 is FQGNSA. The CDR3 nucleotides are TGTGCCAGCAGCTCGATAGCACCCAGGGGCGAGCAGTACTTC. It translates to CASSSIAPRGEQYF.

The chain joins TRBV5-1 to TRBJ2-6; TRBD1 agrees at 9 bases. The length of the CDR3 is 15 residues. Germline-derived CDR1 and CDR2 are SGHRS and YFSETQ. With V trimmed by 0 bases and J by 8 bases, 3 bases remained unmatched. As DNA, the CDR3 is TGCGCCAGCAGCTTGGGGACAGGGGACCCCAACGTCCTGACTTTC. Its translation is CASSLGTGDPNVLTF.

This chain links TRBV5-1 with TRBJ2-2; D remains ambiguous. Germline V gives CDR1 SGHRS, CDR2 YFSETQ. The length of the CDR3 is 14 residues. V was cut by 5 bases and J by 5 bases, with 13 bases left in between. The CDR3, as DNA: TGCGCCAGCAGTCCCAGCGTGGTAACCGGGGAGCTGTTTTTT. Amino acid sequence: CASSPSVVTGELFF.

The rearrangement links TRBV10-3 to TRBJ1-5; D gene ambiguous. The V end was cut by 7 bases, the J end by 0 bases, with 7 bases between. Germline CDR1 reads ENHRY; CDR2 reads SYGVKD. This CDR3 has 13 amino acids. The CDR3 loop is CAITQDSNQPQHF. CDR3 nucleotides: TGTGCCATCACCCAGGATAGCAATCAGCCCCAGCATTTT.

This clonotype was observed a handful of times. V is TRBV4-2 and J is TRBJ2-4; a possible D gene is TRBD2 (6 bases). The CDR3 contains 15 residues. Looked up from germline, CDR1 is LGHNA and CDR2 is YNFKEQ. Trimming removed 0 bases at V and 0 bases at J, with 6 bases between. CDR3 sequence (DNA): TGTGCCAGCAGCCAAGAGGGACTAGCCAAAAACATTCAGTACTTC. Protein product: CASSQEGLAKNIQYF.

The V gene is TRBV20-1, the J gene TRBJ2-7, with TRBD2 matching 8 bases. V lost 6 bases to trimming and J lost 4 bases; unmatched junction nucleotides: 8. There are 13 residues in the CDR3. CDR1 is DFQATT, CDR2 SNEGSKA, per germline (reference sequence). DNA for the CDR3: TGCAGTGCAGCTCGGACTAGCTTTTACGAGCAGTACTTC. This gives the protein CSAARTSFYEQYF.

The V call is TRBV20-1, the J call TRBJ2-7, with D maybe TRBD2 (5 bases). The V and J ends lost 3 bases and 3 bases respectively, with 12 bases between them. Germline V gives CDR1 DFQATT, CDR2 SNEGSKA (reference sequence). The CDR3 length is 13 residues. The CDR3, as DNA: TGCAGTGCTAGTGAGGGAACCAACTACGAGCAGTACTTC. This sequence encodes CSASEGTNYEQYF.

This clonotype was counted between two and nine times. This rearrangement joins TRBV2 to TRBJ2-2; D is uncertain. From germline, CDR1 is SNHLY and CDR2 FYNNEI. V was cut by 6 bases and J by 1 base, with 9 bases left in between. The CDR3 has 14 residues. CDR3 amino acids: CASSAGMNTGELFF. The CDR3 DNA reads TGTGCCAGCAGCGCCGGAATGAACACCGGGGAGCTGTTTTTT.